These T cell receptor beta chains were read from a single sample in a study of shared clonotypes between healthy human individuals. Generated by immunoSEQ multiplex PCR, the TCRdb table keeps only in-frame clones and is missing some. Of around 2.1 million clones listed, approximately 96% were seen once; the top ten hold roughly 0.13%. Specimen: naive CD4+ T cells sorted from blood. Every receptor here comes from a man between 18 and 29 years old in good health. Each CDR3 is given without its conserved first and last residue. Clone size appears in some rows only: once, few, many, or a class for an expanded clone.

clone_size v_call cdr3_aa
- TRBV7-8 ASSTSGPLH
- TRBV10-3 AIRGFGAFGYT
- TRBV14 ASSQLLAGDTQY
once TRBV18 ASSPMASANTEAF
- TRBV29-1 SATSDSTGELF
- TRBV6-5 ASSRQATNEQF
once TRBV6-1 ASSTSANTGELF
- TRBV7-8 ASSFGDSRETQY
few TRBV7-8 ASSFTGQAIYGYT
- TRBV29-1 SDWDIMNTEAF
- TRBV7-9 ASSHRASYEQY
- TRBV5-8 ASSLKTFDKQY
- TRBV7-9 ASSQTSNQPQH
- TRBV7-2 ASSLLGRDRETQY
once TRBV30 AWSEERRGRRGETQY
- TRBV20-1 SAPIREKLF
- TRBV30 AWSVRLARSSYEQY
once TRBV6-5 ASSTPPGEAF
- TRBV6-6 ASWAGSGYT
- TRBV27 ASSLPGQGKPYEQY
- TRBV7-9 ASSFPPLETQY
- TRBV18 ASSPLQLETNEKLF
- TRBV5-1 ASSPAPGVAETQY
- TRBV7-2 ASSLEQGAWRTGELF
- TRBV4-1 ASSQPSSGAGNTIY
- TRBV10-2 ASRGTGRQETQY
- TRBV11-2 ASSLRQGTIYGYT
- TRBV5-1 ASSPFSSYEQY
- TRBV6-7 ASSYRQGECSEKLF
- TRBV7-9 ASSLLTNLGEKLF
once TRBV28 ASSPPPGETQY
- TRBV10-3 AISDNPDRVTGELF
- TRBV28 ASSLRQSARLNSPLH
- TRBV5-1 ASSASTGNYGYT
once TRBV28 ASSLANRATEAF
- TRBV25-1 ASSDPGTPGYT
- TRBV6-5 ASNDRYEAF